These 8 T cell receptor beta chains were sequenced from one sample in a study of glioma-infiltrating T cells. Amplification of TCR alpha and beta CDR3 regions from RNA used iRepertoire nested multiplex PCR. TCRdb processed the multiplex PCR reads anew with MiXCR; each CDR3 protein has one entry. The top ten hold 35% of the sample, which has more than 85,000 distinct CDR3 sequences, approximately 26% seen once. Sequencing was carried out using glioma tissue, nonneoplastic brain tissue, or PBMCs (not recorded which). The receptor set was obtained from a human donor with low-grade glioma or glioblastoma, undergoing nonglioma brain surgery, or in good health (not recorded which).

This clonotype was found many times. The chain links TRBV12-3 or TRBV12-4 to TRBJ2-5; TRBD2 might be the D (6 bases). V was pared by 5 bases and J by 2 bases, with 15 bases between. CDR3 size: 15 residues. In DNA, the CDR3 is TGTGCCAGCAGTATCAACTTCGGGAGACAAGAGACCCAGTACTTC. Translating gives CASSINFGRQETQYF.

Details on this clonotype: The germline gene is not matched at one end of the junction; a read error may be the cause. The rearrangement uses TRBV7-2 and TRBJ1-1; 7 bases match TRBD1. CDR3 length: 13 amino acids. Looked up from germline, CDR1 is SGHTA and CDR2 is FQGNSA. The CDR3 coding sequence is TGTGACAGCAGCTTAGGGGGACAGCCTAAGGCTTTCTTC. It yields the protein CDSSLGGQPKAFF.

There are a few counts of this clonotype. The V call is TRBV7-3, the J call TRBJ1-1; D is ambiguous. The V gene lost 4 bases and the J gene lost 1 base, with 10 bases spanning the gap. The CDR3 is 14 residues long. Germline V lookup: CDR1 SGHTA, CDR2 FQGTGA. The CDR3 is CASSYGRENTEAFF. DNA of the CDR3: TGTGCCAGCAGCTATGGACGGGAGAACACTGAAGCTTTCTTT.

This clonotype was counted many times. This rearrangement joins TRBV11-3 to TRBJ1-2, with D perhaps matching TRBD1 (5 bases). With 2 bases removed from V and 4 bases from J, the gap between germline ends came to 17 bases. The CDR3 length is 16 residues. Germline V lookup: CDR1 SGHNT, CDR2 YENEEA. CDR3 nucleotides: TGTGCCAGCAGCTTAAAACACTCGGGACTTTCCTATGGCTACACCTTC. The encoded protein is CASSLKHSGLSYGYTF.

This clonotype was counted many times. This rearrangement joins TRBV6-1 to TRBJ1-3, with D maybe TRBD1 (5 bases). The germline V and J ends were trimmed by 8 bases and 3 bases, with 14 bases remaining between them. The CDR3 runs to 14 residues. Per the germline V gene, CDR1 is MNHNS and CDR2 is SASEGT. CDR3 in amino acids: CASSGAPYGNTIYF. CDR3 coding DNA: TGTGCCAGCTCCGGGGCCCCCTATGGAAACACCATATATTTT.

This clonotype has ten or more counts. The rearrangement joins TRBV5-1 to TRBJ2-7; D gene ambiguous. The length of the CDR3 is 13 residues. V gave up 4 bases and J gave up 7 bases, with 15 bases separating them. From germline, CDR1 is SGHRS and CDR2 YFSETQ. DNA for the CDR3: TGCGCCAGCAGCCTATCCACAGCCGGAGAGCAGTACTTC. Amino acid sequence: CASSLSTAGEQYF.

This chain connects TRBV12-3 or TRBV12-4 to TRBJ1-2; D perhaps matches TRBD1 (5 bases). The CDR3 covers 13 residues. Trimming removed 7 bases at V and 4 bases at J, with 13 bases between. CDR3 nucleotide sequence: TGTGCCAGCACCCCAGGGATGGCCTATGGCTACACCTTC. Translation gives CASTPGMAYGYTF.

The table lists this clonotype with a few counts. The chain links TRBV5-6 to TRBJ2-5, with D unclear. V lost 4 bases to trimming and J lost 5 bases, with 15 bases between them. The CDR3 runs to 14 residues. Germline CDR1 SGHDT, CDR2 YYEEEE. The CDR3: CASSAVSARETQYF. As DNA, the CDR3 is TGTGCCAGCAGCGCCGTTTCGGCCCGGGAGACCCAGTACTTC.